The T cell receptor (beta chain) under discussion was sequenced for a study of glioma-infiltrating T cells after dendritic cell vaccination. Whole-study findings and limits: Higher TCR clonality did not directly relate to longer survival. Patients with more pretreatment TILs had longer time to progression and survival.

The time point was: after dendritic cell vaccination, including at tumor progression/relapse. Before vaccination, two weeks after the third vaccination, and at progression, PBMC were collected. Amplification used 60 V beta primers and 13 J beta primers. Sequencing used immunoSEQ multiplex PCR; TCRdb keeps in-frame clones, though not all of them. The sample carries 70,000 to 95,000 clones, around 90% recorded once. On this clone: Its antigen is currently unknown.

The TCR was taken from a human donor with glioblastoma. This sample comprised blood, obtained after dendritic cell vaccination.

The CDR3 here is CASSQERRIFPNSPLHF. Here the CDR3 DNA reads TGTGCCAGCAGCCAAGAACGGAGAATTTTTCCGAATTCACCCCTCCACTTT. V and J are TRBV4-2 and TRBJ1-6; D not resolved. CDR3 length: 17 amino acids. The V end was cut by 0 bases, the J end by 7 bases, with 16 bases between. Germline CDR1 and CDR2: LGHNA and YNFKEQ.